This record looks at one T cell receptor beta chain sequence and its context. What it binds is unknown. This record comes from a study of Graves' ophthalmopathy and Graves' hyperthyroidism. Study-wide results and caveats: Blood repertoires reportedly contained most expanded thyroid clonotypes above 0.001 frequency.

Trimming left V 5 bases short and J 2 bases short, with 15 bases between. The germline gives CDR1 MNHNS, CDR2 SASEGT. The CDR3 spans 15 residues. Scientists amplified the TCR beta CDR3 regions from RNA transcripts. Second-round multiplex PCR came after first-round RT-PCR with HTBI primers. TCRdb reanalysed the multiplex PCR reads using MiXCR and keeps one entry per CDR3 protein. The profile shows 450,000 or so distinct CDR3 sequences, around an eighth of them singletons. Material: blood. The TCR comes from a woman in her twenties or thirties with Graves' ophthalmopathy. This chain uses TRBV6-1 with TRBJ2-5, with D unclear. CDR3 coding DNA: TGTGCCAGCAGTCCCCTAGGGCCTTCACAAGAGACCCAGTACTTC. Its protein is CASSPLGPSQETQYF.